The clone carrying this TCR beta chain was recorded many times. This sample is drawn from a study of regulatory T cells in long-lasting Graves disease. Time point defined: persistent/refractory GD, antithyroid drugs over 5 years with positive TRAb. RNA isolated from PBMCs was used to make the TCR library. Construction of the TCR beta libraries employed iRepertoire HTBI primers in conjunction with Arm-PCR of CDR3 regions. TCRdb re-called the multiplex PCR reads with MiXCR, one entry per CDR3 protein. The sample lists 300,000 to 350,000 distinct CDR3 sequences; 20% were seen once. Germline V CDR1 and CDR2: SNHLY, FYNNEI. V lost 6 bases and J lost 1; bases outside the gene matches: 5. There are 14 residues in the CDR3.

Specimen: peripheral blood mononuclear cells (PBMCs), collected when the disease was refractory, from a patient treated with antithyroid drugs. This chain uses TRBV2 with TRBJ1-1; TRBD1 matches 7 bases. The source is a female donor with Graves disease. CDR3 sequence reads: CASSRQGGNTEAFF. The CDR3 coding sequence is TGTGCCAGCAGCCGACAGGGTGGGAACACTGAAGCTTTCTTT.